The source of this T cell receptor beta chain is a study of shared clonotypes between healthy human individuals. Study details: CD8 memory received one plate per donor, CD8 naive two, CD4 memory three and CD4 naive three. Findings and limits, study-wide: Across a handful of donors, naive CD4 shared roughly 5.1%, naive CD8 around 4%, memory CD4 over 2%, memory CD8 about 0.38%.

There are 15 residues in the CDR3. From germline, CDR1 is SGHDN and CDR2 FVKESK. Trimming took 1 base from V and 4 from J, leaving 13 bases between them. The healthy adult donors were HIV-negative and reported no recent acute infections or vaccinations. Worth noting for this clone: The antigen is undetermined.

In the original analysis: ImmunoSEQ only sent back junction sequences with no quality scores, so filtering was done differently. Clones were read by immunoSEQ multiplex PCR, and TCRdb kept only the in-frame ones, dropping some. The DNA gave D and trimming, while V, J and clone size come from that table. The table shows 330,000 or so clones, with about 74% occurring only once. The sample taken for sequencing was memory CD4+ T cells sorted from blood. This sample's subset: CD45RA-negative fraction. The chain has TRBV14 and TRBJ1-1; no reliable D call. This receptor was obtained from a man younger than 45 in good health. The CDR3 DNA sequence: TGTGCCAGCAGCCAAGCTAAGCCCAGCGGCACTGAAGCTTTCTTT. Its protein is CASSQAKPSGTEAFF.